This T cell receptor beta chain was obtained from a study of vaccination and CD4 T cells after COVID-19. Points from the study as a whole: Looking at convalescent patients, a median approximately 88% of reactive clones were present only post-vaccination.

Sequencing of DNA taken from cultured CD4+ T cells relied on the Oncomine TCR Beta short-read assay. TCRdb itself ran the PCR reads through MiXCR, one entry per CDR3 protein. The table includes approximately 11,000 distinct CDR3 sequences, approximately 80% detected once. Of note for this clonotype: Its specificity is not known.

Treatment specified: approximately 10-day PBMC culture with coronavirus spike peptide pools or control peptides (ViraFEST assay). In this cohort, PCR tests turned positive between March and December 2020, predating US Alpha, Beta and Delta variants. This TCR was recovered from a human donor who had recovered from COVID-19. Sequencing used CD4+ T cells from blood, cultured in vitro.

In DNA, the CDR3 is TGTGCCAGCAGTTCAGGGTATCGGGGGGGTAGCACAGATACGCAGTATTTT. It codes for CASSSGYRGGSTDTQYF. The rearrangement joins TRBV7-2 to TRBJ2-3; 8 bases line up with TRBD2. The CDR3 is 17 amino acids. Germline loops: CDR1 SGHTA, CDR2 FQGNSA. Trimming cost V 6 bases and J 0 bases; bases outside gene matches: 11.